The source of this T cell receptor (beta chain) is a study of shared clonotypes between healthy human individuals. General observations from the study: Memory subsets generally showed lower estimated richness than naive subsets.

CDR1 is SGHRS and CDR2 is YFSETQ in the germline V gene. The CDR3 is made up of 15 amino acids. After removal of 3 bases from V and 0 bases from J, the junction contained 2 bases not matched to a gene. Regarding this clone: Its antigen is currently unknown. Other DNA sequences of this sample code for an identical CDR3.

The study enrolled healthy HIV-negative adults without recent acute infections or vaccinations as donors. Libraries were prepared by immunoSEQ multiplex PCR; TCRdb keeps only in-frame clonotypes and omits some of them. The repertoire holds approximately 1.4 million clones, 98% seen once, with approximately 0.44% in the top ten. The clonotype originates from a man aged 25 to 40 in good health. The sequenced material came from naive CD4+ T cells sorted from blood. Subset: CD45RA+ positively selected. This sequence joins TRBV5-1 and TRBJ2-1, with 8 bases aligning to TRBD2. The CDR3 region is CASSSGLASYNEQFF. The CDR3 DNA sequence: TGCGCCAGCAGCTCCGGACTAGCCTCCTACAATGAGCAGTTCTTC.